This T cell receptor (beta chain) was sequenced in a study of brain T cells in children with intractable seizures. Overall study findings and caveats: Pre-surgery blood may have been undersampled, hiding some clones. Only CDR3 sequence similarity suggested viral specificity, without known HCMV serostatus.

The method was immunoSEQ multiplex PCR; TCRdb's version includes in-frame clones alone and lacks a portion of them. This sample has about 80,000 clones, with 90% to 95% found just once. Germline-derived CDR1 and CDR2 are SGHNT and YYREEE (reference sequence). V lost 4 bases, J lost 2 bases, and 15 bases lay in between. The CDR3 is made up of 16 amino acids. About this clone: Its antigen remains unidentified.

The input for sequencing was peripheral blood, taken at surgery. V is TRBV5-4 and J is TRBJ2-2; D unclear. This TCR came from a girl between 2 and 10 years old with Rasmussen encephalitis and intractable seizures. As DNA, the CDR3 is TGTGCCAGCAGCCCAGCGCCAGCCCAAAACACCGGGGAGCTGTTTTTT. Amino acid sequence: CASSPAPAQNTGELFF.